This TCR beta chain was recovered during a study of regulatory T cells in long-lasting Graves disease. Stated time point: newly diagnosed GD, antithyroid drugs for less than 3 months. The TCR library was made from RNA extracted from PBMCs. Approximately 9 milliliters of peripheral blood were taken and placed in EDTA tubes. As regards this clonotype: No antigen is known for it.

Study-level points and caveats: Reduced TCR diversity was observed in persistent Graves' patients versus newly diagnosed patients.

Trimming removed 2 bases at V and 0 bases at J, with 10 bases between. Germline CDR1 reads MNHEY; CDR2 reads SMNVEV (reference sequence). This CDR3 has 15 residues. Building of the TCR beta libraries involved iRepertoire HTBI primers and Arm-PCR of CDR3 regions. TCRdb used MiXCR to reprocess the multiplex PCR reads, holding one entry per CDR3 protein. The sample carries approximately 300,000 distinct CDR3 sequences, more than 15% recorded once. The clonotype was recovered from a female donor with Graves disease. The rearrangement joins TRBV27 to TRBJ2-5, with unresolved D. Sequences were derived from peripheral blood mononuclear cells (PBMCs), sampled at new diagnosis, from a patient treated with antithyroid drugs. The CDR3 loop reads CASSLTWQNQETQYF. The CDR3 DNA sequence: TGTGCCAGCAGTTTAACTTGGCAGAACCAAGAGACCCAGTACTTC.